The 10 T cell receptor beta chains below all came from one sample that was sequenced in a study of patients and donors after allogeneic stem cell transplantation. TCRdb passed the RT-PCR reads through MiXCR, listing each CDR3 protein once. The table shows about a million distinct CDR3 sequences, with about a sixth occurring only once. Specimen: blood, either unsorted or a sorted T cell fraction (not recorded which). The receptors originated from a human donor who was either an allogeneic HSCT recipient or a stem cell or donor lymphocyte infusion donor (not recorded which). It is not recorded whose cells these are; they may come from a transplant donor.

The chain couples TRBV3-1 to TRBJ2-7; 7 nucleotides line up with TRBD1. The CDR3 is 15 amino acids. Germline V CDR1 and CDR2: LGHDT, YNNKEL (reference sequence). V shed 0 bases and J 9 bases; nucleotides not matched to a gene: 11. CDR3 bases: TGTGCCAGCAGCCAAGATCGGACAGGACGGACCGGGCAGTACTTC. Residues: CASSQDRTGRTGQYF.

V gene TRBV3-1 combines with J gene TRBJ2-3; 8 bases line up with TRBD2. The CDR3 spans 16 residues. J lost 4 bases, V lost 5 bases, and 11 bases had no gene match. Germline CDR1 is LGHDT and CDR2 is YNNKEL (reference sequence). The CDR3, as DNA: TGTGCCAGCAGCTTACTAGCGGTTCTTGACGCAGATACGCAGTATTTT. Translating it yields CASSLLAVLDADTQYF.

The V call is TRBV4-3, the J call TRBJ2-7; TRBD2 matches 8 bases. Trimming cost V 0 bases and J 5 bases; bases outside gene matches: 6. The CDR3 totals 15 residues. Germline V gives CDR1 LGHNA, CDR2 YSLEER. CDR3 residues: CASSQDRRGAHEQYF. The CDR3 coding sequence is TGCGCCAGCAGCCAAGATCGGCGGGGGGCCCACGAGCAGTACTTC.

This clonotype has just a few counts. The rearrangement joins TRBV6-5 to TRBJ1-3; D is undetermined. CDR1 MNHEY and CDR2 SVGAGI come from the germline V gene. This CDR3 comprises 16 residues. V was pared by 0 bases and J by 2 bases, with 11 bases between. The CDR3: CASSYSMGGAGNTIYF. CDR3 DNA: TGTGCCAGCAGTTACTCGATGGGTGGGGCTGGAAACACCATATATTTT.

This clonotype was seen more than once but under ten times. The CDR3 DNA follows: TGTGCCAGCAGCCAAGATAGAGCGGGGGCTACCTACAATGAGCAGTTCTTC. Protein sequence: CASSQDRAGATYNEQFF. This chain uses TRBV3-1 with TRBJ2-1; TRBD2 aligns across 8 bases. This CDR3 region has 17 residues. V trimming: 0 bases; J trimming: 2 bases; junction bases outside the gene matches: 6. CDR1 is LGHDT, CDR2 YNNKEL, per germline (reference sequence).

The V and J genes are TRBV19 and TRBJ1-5; 7 bases fit TRBD1. The CDR3 has 14 amino acids. The junction had 2 bases not matched to a gene; V was cut back by 0 bases and J by 6 bases. Germline V lookup: CDR1 LNHDA, CDR2 SQIVND (reference sequence). The CDR3 DNA is TGTGCCAGTAGTATAGATTACAGGGGTCAGCCCCAGCATTTT. It encodes CASSIDYRGQPQHF.

In its sample, this clonotype was seen a few times. The chain combines TRBV27 with TRBJ1-1; D perhaps matches TRBD1 (5 bases). This CDR3 is built from 16 residues. CDR1 and CDR2 from the germline V gene are MNHEY and SMNVEV (reference sequence). Trimming pared 1 base from V and 5 bases from J, leaving 17 bases between. The CDR3 sequence: CASSLYQGLERTEAFF. The CDR3 bases are TGTGCCAGCAGTTTATATCAGGGCCTGGAGAGGACTGAAGCTTTCTTT.

This clonotype was recorded at least ten times. The chain links TRBV10-3 to TRBJ1-5; D unresolved. From germline, CDR1 is ENHRY and CDR2 SYGVKD. The length of the CDR3 is 13 residues. The V gene lost 5 bases and the J gene lost 3 bases, with 8 bases spanning the gap. For the CDR3, the DNA is TGTGCCATCAGTTCGCAGCTCAATCAGCCCCAGCATTTT. Amino acid sequence: CAISSQLNQPQHF.

V is TRBV12-3 or TRBV12-4 and J is TRBJ2-2; 9 nucleotides match TRBD1. V was pared by 5 bases and J by 6 bases, with 7 bases of the junction left unmatched. The CDR3 consists of 15 residues. CDR3 protein: CASSGTGSNPGELFF. The CDR3 bases are TGTGCCAGCAGTGGGACAGGGAGTAATCCCGGGGAGCTGTTTTTT.

The chain has TRBV2 and TRBJ1-1; D call uncertain. Germline lookup yields CDR1 SNHLY and CDR2 FYNNEI. The V gene lost 7 bases and the J gene lost 13 bases, with 16 bases spanning the gap. This CDR3 comprises 11 residues. DNA of the CDR3: TGTGCCAGCACTTGGGGAAACAAAGTTTTCTTT. Translating it yields CASTWGNKVFF.